A selection of T cell receptor beta chains follows, all from one sample in a study of T-cell reconstitution after alpha-beta-depleted transplantation in children. TCRdb recomputed calls from the PCR reads with MiXCR, one row per CDR3 protein. The sample consists of 100,000 or so distinct CDR3 sequences, 9% to 15% of them appearing once. The input for sequencing was PBMCs from the stem cell graft donor, taken from the stem cell graft. Receptors originate from a human donor who donated a stem cell graft to a child with inherited bone marrow failure. CDR3s include the opening cysteine and the closing phenylalanine or tryptophan. Each record gives: J gene, V gene, clone size, CDR3 length, CDR3 protein. A row's size may be missing; if present it is once, few, many or a size class.

j_gene: TRBJ2-3; v_gene: TRBV28; abundance: few; len: 15; CDR3aa: CASSVVRNSGNTQYF
j_gene: TRBJ1-2; v_gene: TRBV5-1; abundance: many; len: 15; CDR3aa: CASSLQGEANYGYTF
j_gene: TRBJ1-2; v_gene: TRBV7-8; abundance: many; len: 12; CDR3aa: CASSFGGGGYTF
j_gene: TRBJ1-6; v_gene: TRBV20-1; abundance: few; len: 13; CDR3aa: CSTNSGINSPLHF
j_gene: TRBJ1-1; v_gene: TRBV12-3/TRBV12-4; abundance: many; len: 13; CDR3aa: CASSLSGDTEAFF
j_gene: TRBJ2-3; v_gene: TRBV20-1; abundance: many; len: 15; CDR3aa: CSASGSTSSTDTQYF
j_gene: TRBJ1-1; v_gene: TRBV5-1; abundance: many; len: 15; CDR3aa: CASSLSGTPNTEAFF
j_gene: TRBJ2-7; v_gene: TRBV7-2; abundance: many; len: 14; CDR3aa: CASSLWVDPPEQYF
j_gene: TRBJ2-7; v_gene: TRBV7-2; abundance: many; len: 15; CDR3aa: CASSPRGTLSYEQYF
j_gene: TRBJ1-1; v_gene: TRBV27; abundance: many; len: 12; CDR3aa: CAADAADTEAFF
j_gene: TRBJ1-1; v_gene: TRBV7-6; abundance: NA; len: 12; CDR3aa: CASSRNRAEAFF
j_gene: TRBJ1-2; v_gene: TRBV27; abundance: many; len: 16; CDR3aa: CASSLQRGVPSYGYTF